One sample yielded the 4 T cell receptor beta chains listed below, sequenced in a study of tumor-infiltrating lymphocytes in primary liver carcinoma. The source of the blood RNA was unsorted whole blood, and germline DNA was extracted as well. From about 0.45 ug total RNA, TCR beta cDNA was generated with a primer in the constant region. Libraries of TCR beta came from three nested multiplex PCR rounds with slightly modified ARM-PCR. For roughly 11 cycles apiece, the opening two PCR rounds ran with TRBV1-TRBV30 forward primers and a C-beta reverse primer. One entry per CDR3 protein, called by TCRdb with MiXCR from the multiplex PCR reads. The sample records around 210,000 distinct CDR3 sequences, roughly 61% being singletons. The sequenced sample was peripheral blood. The receptors come from an older woman with primary liver carcinoma and hepatitis B virus infection.

A word on this clonotype: Mismatch with germline at one junction end may stem from a read error. The chain recombines TRBV11-2 with TRBJ2-3; the match to TRBD2 covers 7 bases. The CDR3 runs 17 residues. Germline CDR1 SGHAT, CDR2 FQNNGV. CDR3 region: CASSLGGLTHTSDRQYF. The CDR3 nucleotides are TGTGCCAGCAGCTTAGGGGGACTAACGCATACGTCAGATAGGCAGTATTTT.

Points on this clonotype: A single base separates this from a much larger clone, so it may be a read error. The J gene is TRBJ2-1, the V gene TRBV5-1; 10 nucleotides match TRBD2. From germline, CDR1 is SGHRS and CDR2 YFSETQ. V dropped 1 base and J dropped 3; count of bases not matched to a gene: 13. The CDR3 covers 19 residues. The CDR3 coding sequence is TGCGCCAGCAGCTTGTCAATAGCGGGAGGCAGGTCCGTCTACAATGAGCAGTTCTTC. Its translation: CASSLSIAGGRSVYNEQFF.

The rearrangement joins TRBV30 to TRBJ2-6; the D call may be TRBD1 or TRBD2 (5 bases each). The CDR3 covers 17 residues. V lost 7 bases and J lost 0, with 19 bases in between. CDR1 and CDR2 (germline): GTSNPN, SVGIG (reference sequence). The CDR3 DNA reads TGTGCCTCGACAGCCGGGGAAGGGCACTCTGGGGCCAACGTCCTGACTTTC. It specifies CASTAGEGHSGANVLTF. The variable domain in full, completed from reference TRBV30 and TRBJ2-6, reads SQTIHQWPATLVQPVGSPLSLECTVEGTSNPNLYWYRQAAGRGLQLLFYSVGIGQISSEVPQNLSASRPQDRQFILSSKKLLLSDSGFYLCASTAGEGHSGANVLTFGAGSRLTVL.

This clonotype was seen once. This clone may be a read error of a much larger clone one base away. This rearrangement joins TRBV4-1 to TRBJ1-1, with TRBD1 matching 7 bases. The V segment lost 7 bases and the J segment 6 bases; nucleotides outside the gene matches: 11. CDR1 MGHRA and CDR2 YSYEKL come from the germline V gene. There are 14 residues in the CDR3. The CDR3 DNA is TGCGCCAGCAACCCCACCTGGACAGGCGCTGAAGCTTTCTTT. Its translation is CASNPTWTGAEAFF.